Following are 19 T cell receptor beta chains from one sample sequenced in a study of T-cell memory formation after mild COVID-19. TCRdb analysed the 5' RACE reads with MiXCR anew, one entry per CDR3 protein. The sample lists 300,000 to 350,000 distinct CDR3 sequences; 13% to 15% were seen once. The sample was PBMCs or a T cell subset sorted from them (not recorded which). The receptors come from a man aged 18 to 29 who had mild COVID-19 (a few samples of this study predate the infection). Cell type and time point are not known.

This chain joins TRBV11-1 and TRBJ1-1; 10 positions agree with TRBD1. The germline CDR1 and CDR2 sequences are SGHAT and FQDESV (reference sequence). CDR3 length: 15 residues. Trimming removed 6 bases from V and 5 bases from J; junction bases left unmatched: 9. The chain's CDR3 is CASRTTGGARTEAFF. For the CDR3, the DNA is TGTGCCAGCAGGACGACAGGGGGCGCTCGGACTGAAGCTTTCTTT.

This clonotype was picked up a small number of times. The chain employs TRBV4-3 and TRBJ2-2; TRBD1 matches 8 bases. CDR3 length: 16 amino acids. Germline CDR1 reads LGHNA; CDR2 reads YSLEER. Trimming took 2 bases from V and 3 from J; bases not matched to a gene: 5. DNA for the CDR3: TGCGCCAGCAGCCAACGGACAGGGTATGACACCGGGGAGCTGTTTTTT. Translated, it gives CASSQRTGYDTGELFF.

This clonotype was seen a handful of times. The chain uses TRBV5-1 and TRBJ2-5, with D possibly TRBD2 on 5 matching bases. CDR3 length: 13 residues. CDR1 is SGHRS and CDR2 is YFSETQ in the germline V gene. Trimming removed 0 bases at V and 7 bases at J, with 10 bases between. CDR3 nucleotides: TGCGCCAGCAGCTTGGATCTGGCGGGGACCCAGTACTTC. Its protein product is CASSLDLAGTQYF.

This clonotype was found many times. This sequence joins TRBV4-1 and TRBJ2-5; maybe TRBD2 (5 bases). In germline, CDR1 is MGHRA, CDR2 YSYEKL. Trimming pared 4 bases from V and 4 bases from J, leaving 22 bases between. This CDR3 contains 17 residues. CDR3 sequence reads: CASSPRSSGSGGETQYF. CDR3 sequence (DNA): TGCGCCAGCAGCCCCAGATCTTCAGGCAGCGGAGGAGAGACCCAGTACTTC.

The table lists this clonotype with a few counts. The chain couples TRBV20-1 to TRBJ2-3, with 8 bases lining up with TRBD2. In germline, CDR1 is DFQATT, CDR2 SNEGSKA (reference sequence). This CDR3 has 14 amino acids. With 4 bases clipped from V and 2 bases from J, the junction kept 5 bases outside the gene matches. CDR3 sequence: CSATGGGLTDTQYF. In nucleotides, the CDR3 is TGCAGTGCTACGGGGGGGGGCCTCACAGATACGCAGTATTTT.

This clonotype was counted many times. The chain employs TRBV6-5 and TRBJ1-2; possible D gene TRBD1, 5 bases. The CDR3 covers 13 residues. CDR1 and CDR2 from the germline V gene are MNHEY and SVGAGI. The V end lost 6 bases, the J end lost 3 bases, and 11 bases lay between the germline ends. Here the CDR3 DNA reads TGTGCCAGCAGGACAGTGGGTGACTATGGCTACACCTTC. This gives the protein CASRTVGDYGYTF.

This clonotype was counted many times. The chain links TRBV5-1 to TRBJ2-3; D may correspond to TRBD1 or TRBD2 (6 bases each). V lost 5 bases, J lost 2 bases, and 12 bases lay in between. The CDR3 totals 14 residues. Germline CDR1 is SGHRS and CDR2 is YFSETQ. The DNA of the CDR3 is TGCGCCAGCAGGTATCGGGGGCTCACAGATACGCAGTATTTT. Translation gives CASRYRGLTDTQYF.

V usage is TRBV19 and J usage is TRBJ1-1, with D maybe TRBD1 (5 bases). Germline V gene lookup returns CDR1 LNHDA and CDR2 SQIVND (reference sequence). The CDR3 covers 14 residues. Trimming removed 5 bases at V and 6 bases at J, with 16 bases between. The CDR3: CASSLGGTGAEAFF. DNA of the CDR3: TGTGCCAGTAGTCTGGGGGGGACGGGAGCTGAAGCTTTCTTT.

J is TRBJ2-1 and V is TRBV9, with 10 bases identical to TRBD2. The trim removed 3 bases at V and 2 bases at J, leaving 11 bases unmatched. Germline CDR1 reads SGDLS; CDR2 reads YYNGEE. There are 18 residues in the CDR3. CDR3 coding DNA: TGTGCCAGCAGCGCCGCCAGTTACAGCGGGGGGGCCTACAATGAGCAGTTCTTC. Protein: CASSAASYSGGAYNEQFF.

The gene calls are TRBV4-1 and TRBJ2-7, with D unresolved. The germline gives CDR1 MGHRA, CDR2 YSYEKL. V was cut by 2 bases and J by 3 bases, with 5 bases left in between. The CDR3 loop spans 12 amino acids. This CDR3 is CASSQNIYEQYF. The CDR3 region has the DNA TGCGCCAGCAGCCAAAACATCTACGAGCAGTACTTC.

V gene TRBV5-5 combines with J gene TRBJ1-2; D perhaps matches TRBD1 (5 bases). Germline V CDR1 and CDR2: SGHKS, YYEKEE (reference sequence). V was cut by 4 bases and J by 2 bases, with 15 bases left in between. CDR3 length: 15 amino acids. The CDR3 DNA follows: TGTGCCAGCAGCCTGGTTTTATGGGGGAACTATGGCTACACCTTC. Translation gives CASSLVLWGNYGYTF.

This clonotype was observed a few times. The chain links TRBV5-1 to TRBJ1-1, with D unresolved. Germline V gives CDR1 SGHRS, CDR2 YFSETQ. This CDR3 region has 14 residues. The V end was cut by 0 bases, the J end by 4 bases, with 10 bases between. The CDR3 DNA follows: TGCGCCAGCAGCTTGGAGGGTCTGAGCACTGAAGCTTTCTTT. Protein sequence: CASSLEGLSTEAFF.

In this sample, this clonotype turned up a few times. In DNA form, the CDR3 reads TGTGCCAGCAGCGTCGGATCAGAACGAACGGGCGTCACTGAAGCTTTCTTT. This gives the protein CASSVGSERTGVTEAFF. This chain connects TRBV9 to TRBJ1-1; D is undetermined. V lost 2 bases, J lost 4 bases, and 21 bases lay in between. Germline lookup yields CDR1 SGDLS and CDR2 YYNGEE. There are 17 residues in the CDR3. Variable domain in full (rest from reference TRBV9 and TRBJ1-1): DSGVTQTPKHLITATGQRVTLRCSPRSGDLSVYWYQQSLDQGLQFLIQYYNGEERAKGNILERFSAQQFPDLHSELNLSSLELGDSALYFCASSVGSERTGVTEAFFGQGTRLTVV.

This clonotype was seen more than once but under ten times. The chain carries TRBV7-2 and TRBJ1-2; a possible D gene is TRBD1 (6 bases). CDR3 length equals 14 residues. Germline CDR1 reads SGHTA; CDR2 reads FQGNSA. V was pared by 7 bases and J by 0 bases, with 12 bases between. Here the CDR3 DNA reads TGTGCCAGCACCTCGACAGGAGCTAACTATGGCTACACCTTC. This encodes CASTSTGANYGYTF.

The V and J genes are TRBV5-1 and TRBJ1-1, with D hard to call. The CDR3 extends over 13 amino acids. V gave up 5 bases and J gave up 5 bases, with 13 bases separating them. Per germline, CDR1 SGHRS and CDR2 YFSETQ. The CDR3 reads CASSAGSGTEAFF. The CDR3 nucleotides are TGCGCCAGCAGTGCGGGATCGGGGACTGAAGCTTTCTTT.

This clonotype was seen a handful of times. The chain links TRBV10-3 to TRBJ2-2; unclear D gene. CDR3 length: 13 residues. Germline V CDR1 and CDR2: ENHRY, SYGVKD. Trimming removed 7 bases from V and 0 bases from J, with 6 bases in between. CDR3 loop: CAITGPNTGELFF. CDR3 in DNA: TGTGCCATCACGGGTCCGAACACCGGGGAGCTGTTTTTT.

CDR3 bases: TGTGCCAGCACCCCACAAAGAGGACTGTTTTTT. Its protein product is CASTPQRGLFF. This chain joins TRBV5-8 and TRBJ1-4, with D uncertain. Trimming stripped 6 bases from V and 13 bases from J, with 13 bases between. The CDR3 length is 11 residues. CDR1 is SGHTS, CDR2 YDEGEE, per germline.

The chain is built from TRBV11-2 and TRBJ2-1; TRBD1 aligns across 10 bases. CDR1 and CDR2 from the germline V gene are SGHAT and FQNNGV. V lost 2 bases and J lost 4; bases outside the gene matches: 5. The CDR3 spans 16 residues. The CDR3 protein is CASSLIRDRGYNEQFF. The DNA for the CDR3 is TGTGCCAGCAGCTTAATCCGGGACAGGGGTTACAATGAGCAGTTCTTC.

This clonotype was detected a few times. This chain joins TRBV12-3 or TRBV12-4 and TRBJ1-4; D is perhaps TRBD1 (6 bases). The CDR3 loop spans 14 amino acids. V dropped 2 bases and J dropped 8 bases, with 12 bases sitting between them. DNA of the CDR3: TGTGCCAGCAGTTTAACATATAGGGGGGAAAAACTGTTTTTT. Residues: CASSLTYRGEKLFF.